This entry lists 25 T cell receptor beta chains sequenced from one sample in a study of T cells in Graves' hyperthyroidism and ophthalmopathy. TCR beta CDR3 regions were amplified from RNA transcripts. When the TCR CDR3 underwent first-round RT-PCR, the HTBI primer set was used. TCRdb reprocessed the multiplex PCR reads with MiXCR, giving one entry per CDR3 protein. Among around 390,000 distinct CDR3 sequences listed, 13% to 15% were seen once. Sequenced input: blood. Receptor source: a woman in her twenties or thirties with Graves' ophthalmopathy.

This clonotype was recorded many times. The rearrangement uses TRBV15 and TRBJ2-7, with D maybe TRBD2 (5 bases). V lost 3 bases and J 0 bases, leaving 9 bases between the germline ends. The CDR3 spans 14 residues. The germline gives CDR1 LNHNV, CDR2 YYDKDF (reference sequence). This CDR3 is CATSSGVSSYEQYF. The CDR3 nucleotides are TGTGCCACCAGCAGCGGGGTAAGCTCCTACGAGCAGTACTTC.

This clonotype occurred a few times. The CDR3 sequence: CASSFEGGWFAEQFF. The CDR3 region has the DNA TGCGCCAGCAGCTTCGAGGGGGGGTGGTTCGCTGAGCAGTTCTTC. The genes are TRBV5-1 and TRBJ2-1; possibly TRBD2 for D (7 bases). Trimming removed 2 bases at V and 9 bases at J, with 18 bases between. This CDR3 comprises 15 residues. Germline assignment: CDR1 SGHRS and CDR2 YFSETQ.

V is TRBV19 and J is TRBJ2-1; D gene ambiguous. The CDR3 consists of 15 residues. Looked up from germline, CDR1 is LNHDA and CDR2 is SQIVND (reference sequence). V was pared by 7 bases and J by 0 bases, with 13 bases between. Here the CDR3 reads CASTPDRFSYNEQFF. DNA of the CDR3: TGTGCCAGTACCCCGGACCGGTTCTCCTACAATGAGCAGTTCTTC.

The chain joins TRBV27 to TRBJ2-7; the match to TRBD2 covers 12 bases. The CDR3 has 16 amino acids. V shed 3 bases, J shed 6 bases, and the junction held 9 bases outside the gene matches. CDR1 and CDR2 from the germline V gene are MNHEY and SMNVEV (reference sequence). The CDR3 DNA reads TGTGCCAGCAGTTTCTTATCTAGCGGGGGGGCAGTCGAGCAGTACTTC. Its protein product is CASSFLSSGGAVEQYF.

The table lists this clonotype with many counts. V gene TRBV20-1 combines with J gene TRBJ1-4; D is ambiguous. The CDR3 loop spans 13 amino acids. V was cut by 5 bases and J by 6 bases, with 13 bases left in between. Germline CDR1 and CDR2: DFQATT and SNEGSKA (reference sequence). This CDR3 reads CSAPTRPDEKLFF. CDR3 DNA: TGCAGTGCTCCCACACGGCCGGATGAAAAACTGTTTTTT.

The J gene is TRBJ1-6, the V gene TRBV20-1, with 8 bases fitting TRBD1. Looked up from germline, CDR1 is DFQATT and CDR2 is SNEGSKA (reference sequence). The CDR3 is 14 residues long. Germline trimming cut 5 bases from V and 7 bases from J; bases unmatched to any gene: 7. CDR3 sequence reads: CSARINRGNSPLHF. Here the CDR3 DNA reads TGCAGTGCTCGGATCAACAGGGGGAATTCACCCCTCCACTTT.

With regard to this clonotype: This may be a read error, as it is one base from a much larger clone. A read error is likely, as this CDR3 ends without the conserved phenylalanine or tryptophan. This chain uses TRBV20-1 with TRBJ1-5; D may be TRBD1 (5 bases). Germline loops: CDR1 DFQATT, CDR2 SNEGSKA (reference sequence). Trimming removed 4 bases from V and 4 bases from J, with 14 bases in between. The CDR3 runs 14 residues. The chain's CDR3 is CSATVGGKNQPQHL. In DNA, the CDR3 is TGCAGTGCTACCGTCGGGGGAAAAAATCAGCCCCAGCATCTT.

The V call is TRBV20-1, the J call TRBJ1-2; 7 nucleotides match TRBD1. Germline assignment: CDR1 DFQATT and CDR2 SNEGSKA (reference sequence). This CDR3 spans 16 amino acids. V trimming: 5 bases; J trimming: 11 bases; junction bases outside the gene matches: 23. The CDR3 protein is CSAPKDVRGQSMGYTF. The DNA for the CDR3 is TGCAGTGCTCCCAAAGACGTGAGGGGGCAGTCTATGGGGTACACCTTC.

There are a few counts of this clonotype. V is TRBV20-1 and J is TRBJ1-3; D uncertain. The germline V gene encodes CDR1 DFQATT and CDR2 SNEGSKA (reference sequence). CDR3 length: 14 amino acids. Trimming cost V 2 bases and J 0 bases, with 8 bases left between them. The CDR3 here is CSARLALSGNTIYF. The CDR3 coding sequence is TGCAGTGCTAGATTGGCCCTCTCTGGAAACACCATATATTTT.

The chain recombines TRBV6-1 with TRBJ2-3, with a weak D call TRBD2 (6 bases). Germline CDR1 reads MNHNS; CDR2 reads SASEGT. The CDR3 covers 20 residues. The V and J ends lost 6 bases and 0 bases respectively, with 28 bases between them. CDR3 loop: CASSPPYGGDLGASTDTQYF. CDR3 DNA sequence: TGTGCCAGCAGCCCTCCATACGGGGGTGATTTAGGTGCTAGCACAGATACGCAGTATTTT.

This clonotype was found many times. This chain connects TRBV13 to TRBJ1-6; unclear D gene. Trimming took off 0 bases at V and 8 bases at J, with 8 bases between the two ends. Per germline, CDR1 PRHDT and CDR2 FYEKMQ (reference sequence). This CDR3 has 14 amino acids. Here the CDR3 DNA reads TGTGCCAGCAGCTTAGGGGGAGGTCATTCACCCCTCCACTTT. Protein product: CASSLGGGHSPLHF. Full variable domain (rest looked up from reference TRBV13 and TRBJ1-6): AAGVIQSPRHLIKEKRETATLKCYPIPRHDTVYWYQQGPGQDPQFLISFYEKMQSDKGSIPDRFSAQQFSDYHSELNMSSLELGDSALYFCASSLGGGHSPLHFGNGTRLTVT.

This clonotype was counted ten times or more. In DNA form, the CDR3 reads TGTGCCAGCAGTTTCGGACAGGGAGAGACCCAGTACTTC. Its protein is CASSFGQGETQYF. The rearrangement uses TRBV12-3 or TRBV12-4 and TRBJ2-5; 8 nucleotides line up with TRBD1. CDR3 size: 13 residues. With 3 bases clipped from V and 4 bases from J, the junction kept 1 base outside the gene matches.

This clonotype was detected ten times or more. The gene calls are TRBV12-3 or TRBV12-4 and TRBJ2-1, with TRBD2 matching over 7 bases. V lost 4 bases to trimming and J lost 7 bases; unmatched junction nucleotides: 4. The CDR3 covers 13 residues. CDR3 sequence reads: CASSWIGGNEQFF. DNA of the CDR3: TGTGCCAGCAGTTGGATCGGGGGGAATGAGCAGTTCTTC.

The V gene is TRBV28, the J gene TRBJ2-1, with 13 nucleotides matching TRBD2. The V and J ends lost 7 bases and 1 base, in that order; junction bases with no gene match: 7. This CDR3 has 17 residues. Germline CDR1 and CDR2: MDHEN and SYDVKM. The CDR3 DNA reads as TGTGCCAGCATGGAACTAGCGGGGGGGACTTCCTACAATGAGCAGTTCTTC. Its protein product is CASMELAGGTSYNEQFF. Using reference TRBV28 and TRBJ2-1 for the parts outside the CDR3, the full variable domain is DVKVTQSSRYLVKRTGEKVFLECVQDMDHENMFWYRQDPGLGLRLIYFSYDVKMKEKGDIPEGYSVSREKKERFSLILESASTNQTSMYLCASMELAGGTSYNEQFFGPGTRLTVL.

This clonotype was found many times. This rearrangement joins TRBV24-1 to TRBJ2-7; no reliable D call. The CDR3 has 15 amino acids. V gave up 7 bases and J gave up 0 bases, with 15 bases separating them. CDR1 is KGHDR and CDR2 is SFDVKD in the germline V gene. The CDR3 loop is CATSLLPPSSYEQYF. CDR3 coding DNA: TGTGCCACCAGCTTACTACCGCCGAGCTCCTACGAGCAGTACTTC.

This clonotype came up many times. The chain links TRBV30 to TRBJ2-1; D is perhaps TRBD2 (6 bases). The CDR3 is 15 amino acids. Germline assignment: CDR1 GTSNPN and CDR2 SVGIG (reference sequence). V lost 0 bases, J lost 7 bases, and 16 bases lay in between. CDR3 nucleotide sequence: TGTGCCTGGAGTGTACGGAGGGTTTGGCCGAATGAGCAGTTCTTC. It yields the protein CAWSVRRVWPNEQFF.

This clonotype was seen repeatedly, ten times or more. The V and J genes are TRBV7-3 and TRBJ2-2; D is uncertain. Germline V gene sequence: CDR1 SGHTA, CDR2 FQGTGA. The CDR3 sequence is 12 residues long. V dropped 4 bases and J dropped 7 bases, with 7 bases sitting between them. The CDR3 bases are TGTGCCAGCAGCTCAGTTAGCGGGGAGCTGTTTTTT. Translating gives CASSSVSGELFF. The whole variable domain, filled in from reference TRBV7-3 and TRBJ2-2, reads GAGVSQTPSNKVTEKGKYVELRCDPISGHTALYWYRQSLGQGPEFLIYFQGTGAADDSGLPNDRFFAVRPEGSVSTLKIQRTERGDSAVYLCASSSVSGELFFGEGSRLTVL.

There are many counts of this clonotype. V gene TRBV6-5 combines with J gene TRBJ2-5, with 10 bases lining up with TRBD2. CDR1 MNHEY and CDR2 SVGAGI come from the germline V gene. The V segment lost 0 bases and the J segment 3 bases; nucleotides outside the gene matches: 4. The CDR3 spans 16 residues. This chain's CDR3 is CASSYSLAGPKETQYF. The CDR3 DNA sequence: TGTGCCAGCAGTTACTCACTAGCGGGACCAAAAGAGACCCAGTACTTC.

This sequence joins TRBV3-1 and TRBJ2-2; D possibly corresponds to TRBD1 (6 bases). This CDR3 region has 14 residues. Per germline, CDR1 LGHDT and CDR2 YNNKEL (reference sequence). V was clipped by 4 bases and J by 7 bases, with 13 bases between them. CDR3 sequence (DNA): TGTGCCAGCAGCCTCCTACAGGGTTTCGGGGAGCTGTTTTTT. Protein sequence: CASSLLQGFGELFF.

V is TRBV2 and J is TRBJ2-1; TRBD2 aligns across 10 bases. The CDR3 totals 15 residues. Germline V gene data show CDR1 as SNHLY and CDR2 as FYNNEI. V lost 3 bases, J lost 7 bases, and 6 bases stayed unmatched. The CDR3 bases are TGTGCCAGCAGTGATCCAGCGGGGGGGAATAATGAGCAGTTCTTC. Its translation is CASSDPAGGNNEQFF.

This clonotype was found many times. V and J are TRBV12-3 or TRBV12-4 and TRBJ1-1; no clear D gene. The CDR3 runs 12 residues. V was pared by 3 bases and J by 5 bases, with 7 bases between. CDR3 nucleotide sequence: TGTGCCAGCAGTTTTGGAGGAACTGAAGCTTTCTTT. It specifies CASSFGGTEAFF.

The genes are TRBV11-2 and TRBJ2-1; TRBD2 aligns across 15 bases. V lost 4 bases to trimming and J lost 9 bases; unmatched junction nucleotides: 7. Germline V CDR1 and CDR2: SGHAT, FQNNGV. This CDR3 has 16 residues. The CDR3: CASSWGLAGGRSEQFF. CDR3 bases: TGTGCCAGCAGCTGGGGACTAGCGGGGGGCCGCAGTGAGCAGTTCTTC.

A few counts support this clonotype. J is TRBJ1-5 and V is TRBV28; 8 bases agree with TRBD1. The germline CDR1 and CDR2 sequences are MDHEN and SYDVKM. Trimming cost V 3 bases and J 6 bases; bases outside gene matches: 19. The CDR3 runs 19 residues. The CDR3 region has the DNA TGTGCCAGCAGTTTCCTGGGGGCAGGGGGCAGTGGGTGGGGTCAGCCCCAGCATTTT. It translates to CASSFLGAGGSGWGQPQHF.

This clonotype was found many times. This sequence joins TRBV2 and TRBJ1-5, with D possibly TRBD1 on 5 matching bases. Trimming left V 8 bases short and J 11 bases short, with 19 bases between. The length of the CDR3 is 13 residues. From germline, CDR1 is SNHLY and CDR2 FYNNEI. Here the CDR3 DNA reads TGTGCCAGCGTAGGGTACAATCAAGGGGCCCAGCATTTT. It encodes CASVGYNQGAQHF.

This clonotype was recorded a few times. CDR3 DNA sequence: TGTGCCAGCAGCGTAGGGGCCGGGGCTCACTCCTACGAGCAGTACTTC. It codes for CASSVGAGAHSYEQYF. V is TRBV9 and J is TRBJ2-7, with D perhaps being TRBD1 or TRBD2 (5 bases each). The CDR3 spans 16 residues. Looked up from germline, CDR1 is SGDLS and CDR2 is YYNGEE. V was cut by 0 bases and J by 0 bases, with 13 bases left in between.